This is a list of T cell receptor beta chains from one sample in a study of T cells in Graves' hyperthyroidism and ophthalmopathy. In TCRdb, the multiplex PCR reads were re-called with MiXCR into one record per CDR3 protein. The sample records roughly 350,000 distinct CDR3 sequences, more than 12% being singletons. The specimen was blood. These TCRs come from a young woman with Graves' ophthalmopathy. Both conserved end residues are part of each CDR3. The D gene is left open where the match is weak. Rows give clone size only sometimes, using once, few, many, or a class for an expanded clone.

TRBJ1-4 NA TRBV30 NA TGTGCCTGGAGTCCCGGGACAAGCATTAATGAAAAACTGTTTTTT CAWSPGTSINEKLFF
TRBJ1-1 TRBD1 TRBV10-3 many TGTGCCATCAGTGACCGGGACAGGGGGATCCATAACACTGAAGCTTTCTTT CAISDRDRGIHNTEAFF
TRBJ1-4 NA TRBV3-1 many TGTGCCAGCAGCCCAGCGGCAGGTGGAGAAAAACTGTTTTTT CASSPAAGGEKLFF
TRBJ1-4 TRBD1 TRBV20-1 many TGCAGTGCTAGTAAACCAGGACAGGGGAGGTCTAATGAAAAACTGTTTTTT CSASKPGQGRSNEKLFF
TRBJ1-6 NA TRBV9 many TGTGCCAGCAGCGTATCGGACGACCGGAGCTCACCCCTCCACTTT CASSVSDDRSSPLHF
TRBJ2-5 TRBD2 TRBV18 NA TGTGCCAGCTCAACCTCGGAGCGGGGGGCCAGAGAGACCCAGTACTTC CASSTSERGARETQYF
TRBJ2-7 TRBD1 TRBV27 many TGTGCCAGCAGTTTATCCCTGGGACAGGGCTACGAGCAGTACTTC CASSLSLGQGYEQYF
TRBJ1-4 NA TRBV29-1 once TGCAGCGTTGGGGTGGGGGCCGTGAATGAAAAACTGTTTTTT CSVGVGAVNEKLFF
TRBJ1-5 NA TRBV30 many TGTGCCTGGAGTGGTATGGGCAATCAGCCCCAGCATTTT CAWSGMGNQPQHF
TRBJ2-7 TRBD2 TRBV12-3/TRBV12-4 many TGTGCCAGCAACCGGGGGGGCCGTTTGTACGAGCAGTACTTC CASNRGGRLYEQYF
TRBJ1-4 NA TRBV12-3/TRBV12-4 many TGTGCCAGCAGTTTAGGAGAAGGGAGTTATGAAAAACTGTTTTTT CASSLGEGSYEKLFF
TRBJ2-1 NA TRBV5-1 many TGCGCCAGCAGCAACTCGGGACAGGCGGGGGGCAATGAGCAGTTCTTC CASSNSGQAGGNEQFF
TRBJ2-1 TRBD2 TRBV7-2 many TGTGCCAGCAGCTTAGGACTAGCGGGGGGACACAATGAGCAGTTCTTC CASSLGLAGGHNEQFF
TRBJ2-5 NA TRBV28 many TGTGCCAGCAGTTCCCCCGCCCGAAGCCATGGAGAGACCCAGTACTTC CASSSPARSHGETQYF
TRBJ1-4 NA TRBV7-2 many TGTGCCACCCGCTCTTCCGGTAATGAAAAACTGTTTTTT CATRSSGNEKLFF
TRBJ2-7 TRBD2 TRBV2 many TGTGCCAGCAGCCTTCTAGCGGGGGGGCGGGAGCAGTACTTC CASSLLAGGREQYF
TRBJ2-5 NA TRBV19 NA TGTGCCAGTAGTGGATCAAGGGTTGAGACCCAGTACTTC CASSGSRVETQYF
TRBJ2-2 NA TRBV10-3 many TGTGCCATCAGTGAAGGTGGGACCGGGGAGCTGTTTTTT CAISEGGTGELFF
TRBJ1-1 TRBD1 TRBV7-9 many TGTGCCAGCAGCCGAGACAGGGGAGGGGTAGCTTTCTTT CASSRDRGGVAFF
TRBJ2-1 NA TRBV29-1 many TGCAGCGTTGTACGGGGGTCGGAAGTCGATGAGCAGTTCTTC CSVVRGSEVDEQFF
TRBJ2-7 NA TRBV5-1 few TGCGCCAGCAGGCTAAACCTTGGACAGACCTACGAGCAGTACTTC CASRLNLGQTYEQYF
TRBJ1-6 NA TRBV20-1 many TGCAGTGCTAGTCACCCGGACCTACTTTATAATTCACCCCTCCACTTT CSASHPDLLYNSPLHF
TRBJ2-5 TRBD2 TRBV7-2 many TGTGCCAGCAGCTGGGGGACTAGCGTAAAAGAGACCCAGTACTTC CASSWGTSVKETQYF
TRBJ1-1 NA TRBV2 NA TGTGCCAGCAGCGACAGGATAGGGCAGTCGGGGAGAAACACTGAAGCTTTCTTT CASSDRIGQSGRNTEAFF
TRBJ1-5 NA TRBV4-1 NA TGCGCCAGCAGCCAAGTGATCAGGGAAGATCAGCCCCAGCATTTT CASSQVIREDQPQHF
TRBJ2-7 NA TRBV12-3/TRBV12-4 many TGTGCCAGCAGTTTAGGGGCAGGGATAAGCGAGCAGTACTTC CASSLGAGISEQYF
TRBJ2-5 NA TRBV20-1 NA TGCAGTGCTTTGTATATAGACCTATCGTTTGTGGGCAGAGAGACCCAGTACTTC CSALYIDLSFVGRETQYF
TRBJ1-6 NA TRBV7-9 few TGTGCCAGCAGCCCAACTACTTGGTCGACAGACCCAACCAATTCACCCCTCCACTTT CASSPTTWSTDPTNSPLHF
TRBJ1-3 NA TRBV28 many TGTGCCAGCAGTACGGGACACTCTGGAAACACCATATATTTT CASSTGHSGNTIYF
TRBJ1-2 NA TRBV4-2 many TGTGCCAGCAGCCCACTCGGGGCGGACTATGGCTACACCTTC CASSPLGADYGYTF
TRBJ1-6 NA TRBV6-1 few TGTGCCACCCGCGACGGACACTATAATTCACCCCTCCACTTT CATRDGHYNSPLHF
TRBJ2-1 TRBD2 TRBV6-4 NA TGTGCCAGCAGTGACTCGGGGCGGGGGGTCCCCAATGAGCAGTTCTTC CASSDSGRGVPNEQFF
TRBJ1-2 NA TRBV27 NA TGTGCCAGCAGTTCTATGTTTCCCGGCAGGGAATATGGCTACACCTTC CASSSMFPGREYGYTF
TRBJ1-3 NA TRBV6-1 many TGTGCCAGCAGTTACCGCTCGGGGGTAGGACTCTCTGGAAACACCATATATTTT CASSYRSGVGLSGNTIYF
TRBJ2-3 TRBD1 TRBV2 NA TGTGCCAGCAGTCTCAGGACAGGGGGCGTTGGTCGCACAGATACGCAGTATTTT CASSLRTGGVGRTDTQYF
TRBJ1-2 NA TRBV19 NA TGTGCCAGTAGTAACCTAAGTGGTGGCTACACCTTC CASSNLSGGYTF
TRBJ2-1 NA TRBV19 NA TGTGCCAGTAGTATAGCGGGGGGCCTGCTTGTGCAGTTCTTC CASSIAGGLLVQFF
TRBJ2-5 NA TRBV18 many TGTGCCAGCTCCCGGGCGCTGGAGGAGACCCAGTACTTC CASSRALEETQYF
TRBJ1-5 NA TRBV3-1 many TGTGCCAGCAGCCAAGCTCGGCCTAGGCCCCAGCATTTT CASSQARPRPQHF
TRBJ1-4 TRBD1 TRBV30 many TGTGCCCAACGAAGGGGGCCCGAAAAACTGTTTTTT CAQRRGPEKLFF
TRBJ1-5 TRBD1 TRBV5-6 many TGTGCCAGCAGCTTCGGGCCAGCGACAGGGTGGGAAAATAGCAATCAGCCCCAGCATTTT CASSFGPATGWENSNQPQHF
TRBJ2-1 NA TRBV7-2 NA TGTGCCAGCACCCTAGGGGCGGGGGCTAATGAGCAGTTCTTC CASTLGAGANEQFF
TRBJ2-7 TRBD1 TRBV5-1 many TGCGCCAGCAGCTTGGCCGGGTCAGGGGGCTACGAGCAGTACTTC CASSLAGSGGYEQYF
TRBJ1-6 NA TRBV5-6 NA TGTGCCAGCAGCTACCTCGGGGGGGGGGATTCACCCCTCCACTTT CASSYLGGGDSPLHF
TRBJ2-5 NA TRBV15 many TGTGCCACCAGCAGAGATATGGAGACCCAGTACTTC CATSRDMETQYF
TRBJ2-7 NA TRBV15 many TGTGCCACCAGCAGAGATCACTCAGCTATAGTTTCCTACGAGCAGTACTTC CATSRDHSAIVSYEQYF
TRBJ2-1 TRBD2 TRBV20-1 NA TGCAGTGTTCGGGGGGGCCAGGATGAGCAGTTCTTC CSVRGGQDEQFF
TRBJ2-7 NA TRBV25-1 many TGTGCCAGCAACCCACGGGGGCGCTCCTACGAGCAGTACTTC CASNPRGRSYEQYF
TRBJ2-1 TRBD1 TRBV24-1 NA TGTGCCACCAGTGATTCGGGACAGGGGGCCAATGAGCAGTTCTTC CATSDSGQGANEQFF
TRBJ2-7 NA TRBV29-1 once TGCAGCGTTGAAGATTTTGTTCGTCCCGAGCAGTACTTC CSVEDFVRPEQYF
TRBJ2-1 TRBD2 TRBV20-1 many TGCAGTGCTCCGCCGGGACTAGCGGAGAATGAGCAGTTCTTC CSAPPGLAENEQFF
TRBJ2-3 TRBD2 TRBV4-2 many TGTGCCAGCAGCCTCACGAGCGGGGGGGCGTCAGATACGCAGTATTTT CASSLTSGGASDTQYF
TRBJ2-2 TRBD1 TRBV6-1 NA TGTGCCAGCAGTTTACCCCAGACAGGGGCGAGCGGGGAGCTGTTTTTT CASSLPQTGASGELFF